These T cell receptor beta chains were read from a single sample in a study of blood T cell repertoires in COVID-19. Generated by immunoSEQ multiplex PCR, the TCRdb table keeps only in-frame clones and is missing some. Altogether fewer than 110,000 clones are present, around four fifths being singletons, with the ten largest covering about 12%. Material: peripheral blood. These receptors were collected from a human donor in a cohort sampled during active COVID-19. Both conserved end residues are part of each CDR3. Each record gives: D gene, V gene, J gene, clone size, CDR3 protein, CDR3 DNA. The D gene is left open where the match is weak. Not all rows give a size; the values are once, few, many and, for expanded clones, a class.

D: TRBD1
V: TRBV19
J: TRBJ1-2
size: NA
CDR3: CASRGQGLYGYTF
DNA: TGTGCCAGTAGGGGACAGGGACTCTATGGCTACACCTTC

D: TRBD1
V: TRBV11-2
J: TRBJ1-1
size: NA
CDR3: CASRPGTAEAFF
DNA: TGTGCCAGCAGACCCGGGACAGCCGAAGCTTTCTTT

D: NA
V: TRBV2
J: TRBJ1-5
size: once
CDR3: CASSGTNLGQPQHF
DNA: TGTGCCAGCAGTGGGACAAATCTGGGCCAGCCCCAGCATTTT

D: TRBD1
V: TRBV10-3
J: TRBJ2-5
size: NA
CDR3: CAISEFGPGTGGGYQETQYF
DNA: TGTGCCATCAGTGAGTTCGGCCCCGGGACAGGGGGCGGATACCAAGAGACCCAGTACTTC

D: NA
V: TRBV9
J: TRBJ2-2
size: NA
CDR3: CASSQGGLGNTGELFF
DNA: TGTGCCAGCAGCCAGGGGGGACTGGGGAACACCGGGGAGCTGTTTTTT

D: TRBD1
V: TRBV5-1
J: TRBJ2-5
size: NA
CDR3: CASSHTGTGVRETQYF
DNA: TGCGCCAGCAGCCACACCGGGACAGGGGTTAGGGAGACCCAGTACTTC

D: NA
V: TRBV27
J: TRBJ1-2
size: NA
CDR3: CASSLIGATGNYGYTF
DNA: TGTGCCAGCAGTTTAATAGGCGCGACAGGCAACTATGGCTACACCTTC

D: NA
V: TRBV5-1
J: TRBJ2-5
size: NA
CDR3: CASSLLRGGGETQYF
DNA: TGCGCCAGCAGCCTCCTTAGGGGGGGAGGGGAGACCCAGTACTTC

D: TRBD1
V: TRBV5-4
J: TRBJ1-2
size: NA
CDR3: CASSSGQQYGYTF
DNA: TGTGCCAGCAGCTCGGGACAGCAATATGGCTACACCTTC

D: NA
V: TRBV4-3
J: TRBJ2-1
size: NA
CDR3: CASSQEGRSYNEQFF
DNA: TGCGCCAGCAGCCAAGAGGGTAGGAGTTACAATGAGCAGTTCTTC

D: TRBD2
V: TRBV27
J: TRBJ2-1
size: once
CDR3: CASSLAGGLLEQFF
DNA: TGTGCCAGCAGTTTAGCGGGGGGGCTTTTAGAGCAGTTCTTC

D: TRBD1
V: TRBV19
J: TRBJ1-1
size: NA
CDR3: CASSIQGAAENTEAFF
DNA: TGTGCCAGTAGTATACAGGGGGCCGCCGAGAACACTGAAGCTTTCTTT

D: NA
V: TRBV12-3/TRBV12-4
J: TRBJ1-1
size: NA
CDR3: CASSLEEGTEAFF
DNA: TGTGCCAGCAGTTTGGAGGAGGGGACTGAAGCTTTCTTT

D: NA
V: TRBV27
J: TRBJ1-1
size: NA
CDR3: CASSLFPGVGTEAFF
DNA: TGTGCCAGCAGTTTATTTCCAGGGGTGGGGACTGAAGCTTTCTTT

D: TRBD1
V: TRBV5-4
J: TRBJ2-6
size: NA
CDR3: CASSSPGQGAGANVLTF
DNA: TGTGCCAGCAGCTCCCCGGGACAGGGGGCTGGGGCCAACGTCCTGACTTTC

D: NA
V: TRBV25-1
J: TRBJ1-2
size: NA
CDR3: CASSDLQGFNGYTF
DNA: TGTGCCAGCAGTGATTTACAGGGATTTAATGGCTACACCTTC

D: TRBD1
V: TRBV4-1
J: TRBJ2-2
size: once
CDR3: CASSHRQGPNTGELFF
DNA: TGCGCCAGCAGCCATCGACAGGGCCCGAACACCGGGGAGCTGTTTTTT

D: TRBD1
V: TRBV4-3
J: TRBJ1-6
size: NA
CDR3: CASSQETGPPLHF
DNA: TGCGCCAGCAGCCAAGAGACAGGGCCACCCCTCCACTTT

D: TRBD2
V: TRBV30
J: TRBJ2-2
size: NA
CDR3: CAWSVRLAGGTGELFF
DNA: TGTGCCTGGAGTGTACGGCTAGCGGGGGGCACCGGGGAGCTGTTTTTT

D: NA
V: TRBV12-3/TRBV12-4
J: TRBJ1-1
size: few
CDR3: CASSLILLGKAFF
DNA: TGTGCCAGCAGTTTAATTCTTCTAGGAAAAGCTTTCTTT

D: TRBD1
V: TRBV6-5
J: TRBJ1-6
size: NA
CDR3: CASSYREAGGTSPLHF
DNA: TGTGCCAGCAGTTACCGGGAAGCAGGGGGGACATCACCCCTCCACTTT

D: NA
V: TRBV18
J: TRBJ1-3
size: NA
CDR3: CASSPPAVRSGNTIYF
DNA: TGTGCCAGCTCACCACCGGCCGTCCGCTCTGGAAACACCATATATTTT

D: NA
V: TRBV7-3
J: TRBJ1-1
size: NA
CDR3: CASSLIGGTEAFF
DNA: TGTGCCAGCAGCTTAATAGGGGGCACTGAAGCTTTCTTT

D: NA
V: TRBV7-3
J: TRBJ2-1
size: NA
CDR3: CASSQDPYNEQFF
DNA: TGTGCCAGCAGCCAGGATCCGTACAATGAGCAGTTCTTC

D: TRBD2
V: TRBV6-5
J: TRBJ2-2
size: NA
CDR3: CASQWDYPSGELFF
DNA: TGTGCCAGCCAGTGGGACTACCCCTCCGGGGAGCTGTTTTTT

D: TRBD1
V: TRBV18
J: TRBJ2-7
size: few
CDR3: CASSTLGTGDEQYF
DNA: TGTGCCAGCTCAACCCTGGGGACAGGGGACGAGCAGTACTTC

D: NA
V: TRBV2
J: TRBJ2-5
size: NA
CDR3: CASSQNVARETQYF
DNA: TGTGCCAGCAGTCAGAACGTGGCGCGGGAGACCCAGTACTTC

D: TRBD1
V: TRBV7-9
J: TRBJ2-7
size: NA
CDR3: CASSLPGQGIYEQYF
DNA: TGTGCCAGCAGCTTACCAGGACAGGGAATATACGAGCAGTACTTC

D: NA
V: TRBV6-5
J: TRBJ2-2
size: once
CDR3: CASRVTGITGELFF
DNA: TGTGCCAGCAGGGTAACAGGGATTACCGGGGAGCTGTTTTTT

D: NA
V: TRBV5-4
J: TRBJ2-7
size: NA
CDR3: CASSSGLNYEQYF
DNA: TGTGCCAGCAGCTCCGGACTCAACTACGAGCAGTACTTC

D: TRBD2
V: TRBV6-5
J: TRBJ2-4
size: NA
CDR3: CASAPGGAKNIQYF
DNA: TGTGCCTCCGCCCCGGGGGGGGCGAAAAACATTCAGTACTTC

D: NA
V: TRBV14
J: TRBJ1-2
size: NA
CDR3: CASSQGGTRANYGYTF
DNA: TGTGCCAGCAGCCAAGGAGGGACACGGGCGAACTATGGCTACACCTTC

D: NA
V: TRBV7-2
J: TRBJ2-7
size: few
CDR3: CASSPALAPTYEQYF
DNA: TGTGCCAGCAGCCCCGCCCTAGCGCCTACCTACGAGCAGTACTTC

D: TRBD1
V: TRBV15
J: TRBJ2-5
size: NA
CDR3: CATSRGQQETQYF
DNA: TGTGCCACCAGCAGGGGACAGCAAGAGACCCAGTACTTC

D: TRBD2
V: TRBV7-9
J: TRBJ2-3
size: NA
CDR3: CASNLLAGPGTDTQYF
DNA: TGTGCCAGCAACCTTTTAGCGGGGCCGGGGACAGATACGCAGTATTTT

D: TRBD2
V: TRBV5-4
J: TRBJ2-5
size: NA
CDR3: CASSFPPVGGEETQYF
DNA: TGTGCCAGCAGCTTCCCTCCGGTGGGGGGGGAAGAGACCCAGTACTTC

D: NA
V: TRBV19
J: TRBJ1-2
size: NA
CDR3: CASSMAGTGKGYTF
DNA: TGTGCCAGTAGTATGGCAGGAACAGGGAAGGGCTACACCTTC

D: NA
V: TRBV5-1
J: TRBJ2-1
size: NA
CDR3: CASSLEGEQFF
DNA: TGCGCCAGCAGCTTGGAGGGGGAGCAGTTCTTC

D: TRBD1
V: TRBV27
J: TRBJ1-1
size: NA
CDR3: CASRRGGQGEAFF
DNA: TGTGCCAGCAGAAGAGGGGGCCAAGGGGAAGCTTTCTTT

D: TRBD1
V: TRBV7-2
J: TRBJ2-2
size: NA
CDR3: CASSPSGTGVNTGELFF
DNA: TGTGCCAGCAGTCCCTCCGGGACAGGGGTGAACACCGGGGAGCTGTTTTTT

D: NA
V: TRBV9
J: TRBJ1-2
size: NA
CDR3: CASSAGTGNYGYTF
DNA: TGTGCCAGCAGCGCTGGGACTGGTAACTATGGCTACACCTTC

D: TRBD1
V: TRBV6-5
J: TRBJ1-3
size: NA
CDR3: CASSLQGSSGNTIYF
DNA: TGTGCCAGCAGTCTACAGGGGTCCTCTGGAAACACCATATATTTT

D: NA
V: TRBV28
J: TRBJ2-5
size: NA
CDR3: CASSPAGGAQETQYF
DNA: TGTGCCAGCAGCCCCGCCGGAGGGGCGCAAGAGACCCAGTACTTC

D: TRBD2
V: TRBV5-1
J: TRBJ2-1
size: NA
CDR3: CASSLSSGGYNEQFF
DNA: TGCGCCAGCAGCCTCTCTAGCGGGGGGTACAATGAGCAGTTCTTC

D: NA
V: TRBV25-1
J: TRBJ2-2
size: NA
CDR3: CASSSYTGELFF
DNA: TGTGCCAGCAGTAGCTACACCGGGGAGCTGTTTTTT

D: NA
V: TRBV2
J: TRBJ2-4
size: NA
CDR3: CASHQGLKNIQYF
DNA: TGTGCCAGCCACCAGGGGCTTAAAAACATTCAGTACTTC

D: NA
V: TRBV4-1
J: TRBJ1-5
size: NA
CDR3: CASSQDLRQPQHF
DNA: TGCGCCAGCAGCCAAGATTTGAGGCAGCCCCAGCATTTT

D: NA
V: TRBV3-1/TRBV3-2
J: TRBJ2-5
size: NA
CDR3: CASSQGLASVETQYF
DNA: TGTGCCAGCAGCCAAGGCCTTGCTAGCGTAGAGACCCAGTACTTC

D: TRBD2
V: TRBV9
J: TRBJ2-1
size: NA
CDR3: CASSETAGAQGEQFF
DNA: TGTGCCAGCAGCGAGACAGCGGGGGCCCAAGGTGAGCAGTTCTTC

D: NA
V: TRBV3-1/TRBV3-2
J: TRBJ1-3
size: NA
CDR3: CASSPARVGLASGNTIYF
DNA: TGTGCCAGCAGCCCCGCGAGGGTAGGATTGGCCTCTGGAAACACCATATATTTT

D: NA
V: TRBV27
J: TRBJ1-2
size: NA
CDR3: CASRADSSRGYTF
DNA: TGTGCCAGCAGGGCGGACAGCTCAAGGGGCTACACCTTC

D: NA
V: TRBV7-6
J: TRBJ2-5
size: NA
CDR3: CASSLFGGGETQYF
DNA: TGTGCCAGCAGCTTATTCGGGGGTGGTGAGACCCAGTACTTC

D: TRBD2
V: TRBV6-5
J: TRBJ2-1
size: few
CDR3: CASSYSGGAENEQFF
DNA: TGTGCCAGCAGTTACAGCGGGGGGGCCGAAAATGAGCAGTTCTTC

D: TRBD2
V: TRBV6-2/TRBV6-3
J: TRBJ2-5
size: NA
CDR3: CASSYLTSGQETQYF
DNA: TGTGCCAGCAGTTACTTGACTAGCGGGCAAGAGACCCAGTACTTC

D: NA
V: TRBV5-1
J: TRBJ1-6
size: NA
CDR3: CASSLAGDYNSPLHF
DNA: TGCGCCAGCAGCTTGGCCGGGGACTATAATTCACCCCTCCACTTT